This is a list of T cell receptor beta chains from one sample in a study of T cell responses to AZD1222 COVID-19 vaccine. The data were produced by immunoSEQ multiplex PCR, yet TCRdb's version contains in-frame clones alone and is incomplete. The data contain roughly 130,000 clones, approximately 85% of them singletons. Here the sequenced sample was peripheral blood, taken on day 0 of AZD1222 vaccination. The receptors here all came from an adult in good health. Each CDR3 is given with its conserved first and last residue. The order of the fields is clone size, J gene, D gene, V gene, CDR3 DNA, CDR3 protein. The D gene is left open where the match is weak. Some rows mark clone size as missing; the rest say once, few, many or name a class of expanded clone.

.,TRBJ2-1,.,TRBV6-1,TGTGCCAGCAGTGAATCTCTAGGAGCAGGAAATGAGCAGTTCTTC,CASSESLGAGNEQFF
.,TRBJ1-3,.,TRBV10-3,TGTGCCATCAGCGCAGGGAACTCTGGAAACACCATATATTTT,CAISAGNSGNTIYF
.,TRBJ1-1,.,TRBV9,TGTGCCAGCAGCCCCCGTTCTTCGGGCAGTCTACGGAACACTGAAGCTTTCTTT,CASSPRSSGSLRNTEAFF
few,TRBJ1-1,.,TRBV5-1,TGCGCCAGCAGCTTGGGAGGGTTTATGCTCTCGGCTGAAGCTTTCTTT,CASSLGGFMLSAEAFF
.,TRBJ2-7,.,TRBV7-3,TGTGCCAGCAGCTCAGACAGGAATACGCGCGAGCAGTACTTC,CASSSDRNTREQYF
.,TRBJ1-4,.,TRBV9,TGTGCCAGCAGCTCCAGGGGAATGGGTAATGAAAAACTGTTTTTT,CASSSRGMGNEKLFF
.,TRBJ1-2,.,TRBV5-1,TGCGCCAGCAGCGAACCAGGGTTGGCGGGCTATGGCTACACCTTC,CASSEPGLAGYGYTF
few,TRBJ2-7,TRBD2,TRBV7-9,TGTGCCAGCAGCTCAAACGTATGGACTAGCCACGAGCAGTACTTC,CASSSNVWTSHEQYF
.,TRBJ2-1,TRBD2,TRBV5-6,TGTGCCAGCAGCTTGCAGGATTTTAGCGGGAGGGCCTTGAATGAGCAGTTCTTC,CASSLQDFSGRALNEQFF
.,TRBJ2-3,.,TRBV5-4,TGTGCCAGCAGCATCCCTAGCACAGATACGCAGTATTTT,CASSIPSTDTQYF
.,TRBJ1-3,.,TRBV12-3/TRBV12-4,TGTGCCAGCAGTTTCCAGGGAAACACCATATATTTT,CASSFQGNTIYF
.,TRBJ1-2,.,TRBV7-3,TGTGCCAGCAGCTTAAATGGCCTCTATGGCTACACCTTC,CASSLNGLYGYTF
.,TRBJ1-4,.,TRBV3-1/TRBV3-2,TGTGCCAGCAGCCAAGCTAGGGGAAGTGCAACTAATGAAAAACTGTTTTTT,CASSQARGSATNEKLFF
few,TRBJ2-5,TRBD1,TRBV6-5,TGTGCCAGCAGTCCCGGGACAGGTCACCAAGAGACCCAGTACTTC,CASSPGTGHQETQYF
once,TRBJ2-7,.,TRBV27,TGTGCCAGCAGTGGCCGCGTCGGACAGCCCTACGAGCAGTACTTC,CASSGRVGQPYEQYF
.,TRBJ1-6,.,TRBV19,TGTGCCAGTAGTATAGATTGGGGGAACTCACCCCTCCACTTT,CASSIDWGNSPLHF
.,TRBJ1-1,TRBD1,TRBV6-5,TGTGCCAGCAGCTCTAACGCAGGGGGCAACACTGAAGCTTTCTTT,CASSSNAGGNTEAFF
.,TRBJ2-7,TRBD1,TRBV6-5,TGTGCCAGCAGCCTAGGACAGGGAACCTACGAGCAGTACTTC,CASSLGQGTYEQYF
.,TRBJ2-7,.,TRBV18,TGTGCCAGCTCACCACCGGTACGAGAAATCAGGGGTCGCGTCACCTACGAGCAGTACTTC,CASSPPVREIRGRVTYEQYF
.,TRBJ1-2,.,TRBV5-6,TGTGCCAGCAGCTTGGGTCGCACCATGTATGGCTACACCTTC,CASSLGRTMYGYTF
once,TRBJ1-4,TRBD1,TRBV19,TGTGCCAGTAGTATCGGGACAGTCAATGAAAAACTGTTTTTT,CASSIGTVNEKLFF
.,TRBJ2-1,.,TRBV6-2/TRBV6-3,TGTGCCAGCAGTTACCGAGACAGCTCCTACAATGAGCAGTTCTTC,CASSYRDSSYNEQFF
.,TRBJ2-1,TRBD2,TRBV7-9,TGTGCCAGCAGCCCAGGGACTAGCGGGAGTAAGTTCTTC,CASSPGTSGSKFF
.,TRBJ1-3,TRBD1,TRBV11-2,TGTGCCAGCAGCCCCGGACCAGGGGGTATATACACCATATATTTT,CASSPGPGGIYTIYF
.,TRBJ2-3,TRBD2,TRBV9,TGTGCCAGCAGCGCTAGCGGGCGAACCTTCACAGATACGCAGTATTTT,CASSASGRTFTDTQYF
.,TRBJ2-5,.,TRBV19,TGTGCCAGTAGTATCGGGATGGGGGGCGGGCAAGAGACCCAGTACTTC,CASSIGMGGGQETQYF
.,TRBJ2-1,.,TRBV13,TGTGCCAGCAGCTTGCGATACAATGAGCAGTTCTTC,CASSLRYNEQFF
.,TRBJ1-6,.,TRBV6-5,TGTGCCAGCACTTACGGTATTGGGTCACCCCTCCACTTT,CASTYGIGSPLHF
.,TRBJ1-4,TRBD1,TRBV4-2,TGTGCCAGCAGCCCCGGGACAGGGGGCCTGTGGGGGGATGAAAAACTGTTTTTT,CASSPGTGGLWGDEKLFF
.,TRBJ2-6,TRBD2,TRBV27,TGTGCCAGCAGTTTCAGACTAGCGGTATACTCTGGGGCCAACGTCCTGACTTTC,CASSFRLAVYSGANVLTF
.,TRBJ1-3,.,TRBV9,TGTGCCAGCAGCGTAGAAGCGGGAGGGGCTGGAAACACCATATATTTT,CASSVEAGGAGNTIYF
.,TRBJ2-5,TRBD2,TRBV30,TGTGCCTGGAGTGCGGCTAGACTAGCGGGGGGCCAAGAGACCCAGTACTTC,CAWSAARLAGGQETQYF